These 10 T cell receptor beta chains were all obtained from the same sample, sequenced in a study of blood T cell repertoires in COVID-19. Only in-frame clones appear in the TCRdb table, and some are missing; sequencing was by immunoSEQ multiplex PCR. The sample shows some 150,000 clones, more than 75% of them seen only once. Material: peripheral blood. All receptors come from a man aged 55 to 69 with acute or convalescent COVID-19.

This clone was counted a few times. This chain joins TRBV7-3 and TRBJ2-3; the D gene is possibly TRBD2 (6 bases). Germline V CDR1 and CDR2: SGHTA, FQGTGA. The CDR3 runs 14 residues. V lost 4 bases to trimming and J lost 4 bases, with 12 bases between them. The CDR3 reads CASSSGLSADTQYF. Here the CDR3 DNA reads TGTGCCAGCAGCTCGGGACTTTCCGCAGATACGCAGTATTTT.

The rearrangement joins TRBV29-1 to TRBJ1-2; no clear D gene. The CDR3 runs to 15 residues. Germline loops: CDR1 SQVTM, CDR2 ANQGSEA. Deletions cut 5 bases from V and 2 bases from J, with 18 bases between. CDR3: CSVRSSTGSNYGYTF. In DNA, the CDR3 is TGCAGCGTTCGGTCCTCTACCGGGTCAAACTATGGCTACACCTTC.

The chain employs TRBV6-5 and TRBJ2-7, with a weak D call TRBD2 (5 bases). Germline V gene sequence: CDR1 MNHEY, CDR2 SVGAGI. V was trimmed by 9 bases and J by 0 bases, leaving 12 bases between them. The CDR3 sequence is 13 residues long. CDR3 bases: TGTGCCAGTAAACAAGGGAGCTCCTACGAGCAGTACTTC. Encoded protein: CASKQGSSYEQYF.

As DNA, the CDR3 is TGTGCCAGTAGTAAGAGGGAGGGTGGCACTGAAGCTTTCTTT. It is translated as CASSKREGGTEAFF. The chain couples TRBV19 to TRBJ1-1; D not resolved. This CDR3 region has 14 residues. Trimming removed 4 bases from V and 4 bases from J, with 13 bases in between. Looked up from germline, CDR1 is LNHDA and CDR2 is SQIVND (reference sequence).

This chain links TRBV28 with TRBJ2-5; 7 bases match TRBD2. V shed 5 bases, J shed 4 bases, and the junction held 7 bases outside the gene matches. Germline CDR1 and CDR2: MDHEN and SYDVKM. The CDR3 length is 14 residues. CDR3 in amino acids: CASSPLGGGETQYF. The DNA of the CDR3 is TGTGCCAGCAGTCCCCTTGGGGGGGGAGAGACCCAGTACTTC. The variable domain in full, completed from reference TRBV28 and TRBJ2-5, reads DVKVTQSSRYLVKRTGEKVFLECVQDMDHENMFWYRQDPGLGLRLIYFSYDVKMKEKGDIPEGYSVSREKKERFSLILESASTNQTSMYLCASSPLGGGETQYFGPGTRLLVL.

The rearrangement links TRBV6-1 to TRBJ2-5; TRBD2 might be the D (5 bases). With 0 bases removed from V and 4 bases from J, the gap between germline ends came to 12 bases. The germline gives CDR1 MNHNS, CDR2 SASEGT. The CDR3 is 15 amino acids. The CDR3 coding sequence is TGTGCCAGCAGTGAAGCGCTTCCGGGGTTAGAGACCCAGTACTTC. This gives the protein CASSEALPGLETQYF.

The V and J genes are TRBV5-1 and TRBJ2-3; the D gene is possibly TRBD2 (6 bases). Between the trimmed V and J ends, which lost 4 bases and 0 bases, there was a span of 12 bases. Germline V gene lookup returns CDR1 SGHRS and CDR2 YFSETQ. This CDR3 is 15 amino acids long. CDR3 sequence (DNA): TGCGCCAGCAGCCCGGGACTTGCTAGCACAGATACGCAGTATTTT. This sequence encodes CASSPGLASTDTQYF.

In its sample, this clone was seen once. The genes are TRBV7-8 and TRBJ1-5, with 9 bases that match TRBD1. This CDR3 has 18 amino acids. CDR1 and CDR2 from the germline V gene are SGHVS and FQNEAQ. The trim removed 2 bases at V and 0 bases at J, leaving 8 bases unmatched. CDR3: CASSLSTGGPYSNQPQHF. The CDR3 nucleotides are TGTGCCAGCAGCTTATCTACAGGGGGCCCCTATAGCAATCAGCCCCAGCATTTT.

The chain is built from TRBV6-2 or TRBV6-3 and TRBJ2-7; 9 bases are a match to TRBD1. V lost 2 bases and J lost 5; bases outside the gene matches: 7. The CDR3 has 15 residues. From germline, CDR1 is MNHEY and CDR2 SVGEGT. The CDR3 sequence is CASSYTGTGSHEQYF. The CDR3 DNA sequence: TGTGCCAGCAGTTACACCGGGACAGGGTCCCACGAGCAGTACTTC.

This sequence joins TRBV7-9 and TRBJ2-5; D is perhaps TRBD2 (5 bases). V lost 5 bases, J lost 4 bases, and 17 bases lay in between. From germline, CDR1 is SEHNR and CDR2 FQNEAQ (reference sequence). This CDR3 contains 15 residues. In nucleotides, the CDR3 is TGTGCCAGCAGCCCCTTAGGGAGCCGTGGAGAGACCCAGTACTTC. This sequence encodes CASSPLGSRGETQYF.